The text below deals with one T cell receptor (beta chain). Its antigen is not known. RNA amounts of about 0.5 to 1 ug underwent reverse transcription with random hexamers. TCRdb re-derived calls from the immunoSEQ multiplex PCR reads in MiXCR, one entry per CDR3 protein. The sample yields about 94,000 distinct CDR3 sequences, about 93% seen once. CDR1 and CDR2 (germline): SEHNR, FQNEAQ (reference sequence). Trimming removed 0 bases at V and 0 bases at J, with 8 bases between. CDR3 length equals 15 residues. These data belong to a study of CD8 T cells in Susac syndrome. General study results and limits: The relatively small number of individuals in the TCR sequencing and HLA analysis was acknowledged by the study.

The chain couples TRBV7-9 to TRBJ1-1; D remains unclear. This TCR was sampled from a human donor with Susac syndrome. The sample comprised CD4+ T cells from PBMCs. DNA for the CDR3: TGTGCCAGCAGCTTAGCGATGGCCCTGAACACTGAAGCTTTCTTT. It codes for CASSLAMALNTEAFF.